The sequence of this TCR beta chain was determined in a study of naive and memory T cell subsets. Whole-study findings and limits: In naive cells, over 95% of TCR sequences were seen only once. Clonotypes here are unpaired alpha or beta chain sequences.

After the first PCR, alpha and beta chain libraries were processed separately. Four subsets defined by CD45RA and CD27 were sorted after CD3, CD4, CD8 and live/dead staining. The beta constant-region primer was an equimolar mix of two oligonucleotides covering TRBC1 and TRBC2. Each CDR3 protein is one row after TCRdb ran MiXCR on the UMI-ligation and nested PCR reads. The table lists 120,000 to 150,000 distinct CDR3 sequences, over 15% of them singletons. Regarding this clonotype: Its antigen is still unknown.

Germline values: CDR1 DFQATT, CDR2 SNEGSKA (reference sequence). The CDR3 sequence is 17 residues long. Trimming removed 1 base from V and 0 bases from J; junction bases left unmatched: 8. Sequenced material: naive CD4+ T cells from blood. The source is a human donor in good health. The chain combines TRBV20-1 with TRBJ2-1; 8 nucleotides agree with TRBD2. CDR3 in amino acids: CSARVSGTFSSYNEQFF. For the CDR3, the DNA is TGCAGTGCTAGAGTTAGCGGGACTTTCAGCTCCTACAATGAGCAGTTCTTC.